This T cell receptor (beta chain) came from a study of blood T cell repertoires in COVID-19. Those who participated ranged in age from roughly 18 to 89 years and resided in 20 to 30 US areas. Symptom resolution, clearance, or two negative PCRs marked donors in Cohort 3 as recovered. Generated by immunoSEQ multiplex PCR, the TCRdb table keeps only in-frame clones and is missing some. The sample has 250,000 to 350,000 clones; 75% to 90% are singletons. V was cut by 4 bases and J by 5 bases, with 5 bases left in between. From germline, CDR1 is SEHNR and CDR2 FQNEAQ (reference sequence). This CDR3 contains 11 residues.

This rearrangement joins TRBV7-9 to TRBJ1-1; D gene unclear. The receptor was derived from a woman between 18 and 29 years old who had recovered from COVID-19. The sample consisted of PBMCs or T cells enriched from blood (not recorded which). The CDR3 DNA is TGTGCCAGCAGCTATATAACTGAAGCTTTCTTT. Translated, it gives CASSYITEAFF.